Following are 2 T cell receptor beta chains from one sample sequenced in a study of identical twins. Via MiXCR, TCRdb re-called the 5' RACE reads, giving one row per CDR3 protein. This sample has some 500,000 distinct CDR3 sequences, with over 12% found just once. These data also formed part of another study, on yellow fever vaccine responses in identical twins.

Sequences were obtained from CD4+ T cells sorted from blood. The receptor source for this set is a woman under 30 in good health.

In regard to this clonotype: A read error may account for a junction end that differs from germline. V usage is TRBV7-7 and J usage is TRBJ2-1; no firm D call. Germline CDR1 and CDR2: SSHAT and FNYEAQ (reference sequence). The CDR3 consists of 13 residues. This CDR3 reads CASSRSTYNEQFF. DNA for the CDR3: TGTGCTAGCAGTCGGTCAACCTACAATGAGCAGTTCTTC.

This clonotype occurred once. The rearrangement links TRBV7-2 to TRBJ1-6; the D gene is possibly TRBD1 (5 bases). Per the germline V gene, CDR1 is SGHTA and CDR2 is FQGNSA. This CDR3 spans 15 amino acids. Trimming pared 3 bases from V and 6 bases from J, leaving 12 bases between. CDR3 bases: TGTGCCAGCAGCTTGTTAAACGGGGGTAATTCACCCCTCCACTTT. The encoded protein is CASSLLNGGNSPLHF.